This TCR beta chain emerged from a study of T cell responses to AZD1222 COVID-19 vaccine. This clone was found once. The antigen is unknown. The germline CDR1 and CDR2 sequences are SGHDT and YYEEEE. This CDR3 region has 12 residues. The germline V and J ends were trimmed by 4 bases and 3 bases, with 7 bases remaining between them. Study-level findings and limits: Increases in Spike-specific TCR breadth and depth were seen after two AZD1222 doses.

Assay used: immunoSEQ multiplex PCR; TCRdb lists only in-frame clones, some missing. The sample yields around 160,000 clones, 70% to 90% seen once. The source of this sequence is an adult in good health. The chain employs TRBV5-6 and TRBJ1-2, with D uncertain. The sequencing here drew on peripheral blood, taken on day 0 of AZD1222 vaccination. The CDR3 DNA follows: TGTGCCAGCAGCCTGACGGACTATGGCTACACCTTC. Protein: CASSLTDYGYTF.